These T cell receptor beta chains were read from a single sample in a study of blood T cell repertoires in COVID-19. Here immunoSEQ multiplex PCR was the method, and the copy in TCRdb shows in-frame clones only, minus some. The sample records 35,000 to 50,000 clones, about 85% being singletons. Material for sequencing was peripheral blood. The receptors here all came from a human donor in a cohort sampled during active COVID-19. The CDR3 runs from the conserved cysteine through the conserved F or W. A D gene is named only where the DNA matches it firmly. Size is stated for part of the rows, as once, few or many counts, or as a class when the clone is expanded.

d_call j_call v_call clone_size cdr3_aa cdr3_nt
NA TRBJ2-5 TRBV20-1 NA CSASREETQYF TGCAGTGCTAGCAGGGAAGAGACCCAGTACTTC
TRBD2 TRBJ2-1 TRBV25-1 NA CASNLAGAGYNEQFF TGTGCCAGCAACTTAGCGGGGGCCGGTTACAATGAGCAGTTCTTC
NA TRBJ2-2 TRBV11-2 NA CASSLSGGTGELFF TGTGCCAGCAGCTTAAGTGGGGGGACCGGGGAGCTGTTTTTT
NA TRBJ2-1 TRBV6-4 NA CASSDSRLSEQFF TGTGCCAGCAGTGACTCGAGACTCAGTGAGCAGTTCTTC
NA TRBJ2-2 TRBV4-3 NA CASSQELPGELFF TGCGCCAGCAGCCAAGAACTCCCCGGGGAGCTGTTTTTT
NA TRBJ1-4 TRBV28 NA CASYPGVNEKLFF TGTGCCAGTTACCCCGGAGTTAATGAAAAACTGTTTTTT
NA TRBJ2-7 TRBV4-2 once CASSVTGDGLYEQYF TGTGCCAGCAGCGTAACGGGGGATGGGCTCTACGAGCAGTACTTC
TRBD2 TRBJ2-1 TRBV27 NA CASRVLSGGAGNEQFF TGTGCCAGCAGGGTTTTGAGCGGGGGGGCCGGCAATGAGCAGTTCTTC
NA TRBJ1-1 TRBV4-2 NA CASRLSTGPGTEAFF TGTGCCAGCAGACTCAGTACGGGTCCGGGCACTGAAGCTTTCTTT
NA TRBJ2-3 TRBV7-2 NA CASSLAGADTQYF TGTGCCAGCAGCTTAGCGGGAGCAGATACGCAGTATTTT
NA TRBJ2-7 TRBV4-1 NA CASSQAQGKVYEQYF TGCGCCAGCAGCCAAGCCCAGGGGAAGGTATACGAGCAGTACTTC
NA TRBJ1-2 TRBV10-3 NA CAISESGGVYGYTF TGTGCCATCAGTGAGTCGGGAGGGGTCTATGGCTACACCTTC
NA TRBJ2-5 TRBV7-3 few CASSLTSRGETQYF TGTGCCAGCAGCTTAACGTCCAGGGGAGAGACCCAGTACTTC
NA TRBJ1-3 TRBV4-1 NA CASSQGAGPDTIYF TGCGCCAGCAGCCAGGGCGCGGGTCCAGACACCATATATTTT
NA TRBJ2-3 TRBV2 NA CASSGLAKDTQYF TGTGCCAGCAGTGGGTTAGCTAAAGATACGCAGTATTTT
TRBD2 TRBJ2-1 TRBV19 NA CASSMMGTSGGRYNEQFF TGTGCCAGTAGTATGATGGGGACTAGCGGGGGCCGCTACAATGAGCAGTTCTTC
TRBD2 TRBJ2-5 TRBV6-5 NA CASILLAGFQETQYF TGTGCCAGCATTTTACTAGCGGGGTTTCAAGAGACCCAGTACTTC
TRBD1 TRBJ2-7 TRBV5-1 NA CASSWSGQGADEQYF TGCGCCAGCAGCTGGTCGGGACAGGGGGCAGACGAGCAGTACTTC
TRBD1 TRBJ1-1 TRBV28 NA CASRRAGGAGTEAFF TGTGCCAGCAGACGGGCAGGGGGCGCGGGGACTGAAGCTTTCTTT
NA TRBJ2-2 TRBV7-2 NA CASSLNPGNTGELFF TGTGCCAGCAGCTTAAACCCGGGGAACACCGGGGAGCTGTTTTTT
NA TRBJ1-4 TRBV9 NA CASSTARGASNEKLFF TGTGCCAGCAGCACCGCCCGGGGGGCGAGTAATGAAAAACTGTTTTTT
NA TRBJ2-7 TRBV7-2 NA CASSLNQGKVYEQYF TGTGCCAGCAGCTTAAATCAGGGGAAAGTCTACGAGCAGTACTTC
TRBD1 TRBJ2-7 TRBV5-4 NA CASSLQGARNEQYF TGTGCCAGCAGCTTACAGGGGGCGCGGAACGAGCAGTACTTC
TRBD2 TRBJ2-2 TRBV7-6 NA CASSLLAGGLNTGELFF TGTGCCAGCAGCTTACTAGCGGGGGGCCTTAACACCGGGGAGCTGTTTTTT
NA TRBJ2-3 TRBV19 once CASSDWRTDTQYF TGTGCCAGTAGTGATTGGCGCACAGATACGCAGTATTTT
NA TRBJ2-3 TRBV7-2 NA CASSLSRDTQYF TGTGCCAGCAGCTTATCGAGGGATACGCAGTATTTT